This T cell receptor beta chain is drawn from a study of control samples from healthy donors and cancer patients (dated by TCRdb to the early 2020s). The germline V and J ends show losses of 0 bases and 3 bases respectively, and no gene match explains 2 bases of the junction. CDR1 and CDR2, per the germline V gene, are SGDLS and YYNGEE. Including the terminal cysteine and phenylalanine, the CDR3 comprises 15 residues. The retained sequence is limited to the CDR3, 45 bases, with the frame set at the first base. On this clone: The antigen it binds to is not known. Nothing much larger sits one base from this clone, and base qualities are not available.

Library prep was done by the immunoSEQ multiplex PCR assay. The table was pulled from immuneACCESS by TCRdb, which kept in-frame rearrangements only. Such tables lose some clones; where checked, under half of the loss comes from unresolved V genes, and the rest has no known cause. This sample lists around 110,000 clones; about 88% were detected once. The ten largest clones take up 2% to 2.5% of the sample. This TCR derives from a woman aged 65 to 85 in good health. Sequenced: blood. Rearrangement joined TRBV9 to TRBJ2-5, with 10 bases matching TRBD2. In nucleotide form, the sequence is TGTGCCAGCAGCGTAGAAACTAGCGGGGAAGAGACCCAGTACTTC. Translated, this gives CASSVETSGEETQYF.